The following is a T cell receptor (beta chain) sequence with its context. These data originate in a study of OX40 agonist ivuxolimab in advanced cancers. Study-level background: Each dose-escalation patient presented with hepatocellular carcinoma, melanoma, renal cell or head and neck cancer. Two patients with cutaneous melanoma and one with hepatocellular carcinoma, three in total, showed partial responses.

V dropped 5 bases and J dropped 1; count of bases not matched to a gene: 13. Germline V lookup: CDR1 MDHEN, CDR2 SYDVKM. The CDR3 runs 17 residues. This table comes from immunoSEQ multiplex PCR, and its TCRdb copy is limited to in-frame clones, with some not included. The table shows some 69,000 clones, with 90% to 95% occurring only once. This chain joins TRBV28 and TRBJ1-1; 7 bases are a match to TRBD1. This clonotype was obtained from an adult with an advanced solid tumor such as melanoma, head and neck, liver or kidney cancer. Sample: CD4+ or CD8+ T cells sorted from blood, taken in a trial of the OX40 agonist ivuxolimab. The CDR3 bases are TGTGCCAGCAGTCCCAACAGGGGAATTCAGGGGAACACTGAAGCTTTCTTT. Translated: CASSPNRGIQGNTEAFF.